The 24 T cell receptor beta chains listed next were all sequenced from one sample in a study of blood T cell repertoires in COVID-19. The table came from immunoSEQ multiplex PCR; TCRdb's copy has only in-frame clones and leaves some out. This table holds 250,000 to 300,000 clones, about nine tenths found once. The sample taken for sequencing was PBMCs or T cells enriched from blood (not recorded which). The source of these receptors is a woman in her twenties or thirties who had recovered from COVID-19.

This clone was recorded once. The chain uses TRBV28 and TRBJ1-2, with a tentative D call TRBD1 (5 bases). V was pared by 2 bases and J by 5 bases, with 12 bases between. This CDR3 comprises 14 residues. CDR1 is MDHEN and CDR2 is SYDVKM in the germline V gene. CDR3 nucleotides: TGTGCCAGCAGTTTAATTACAGGAAGATATGGCTACACCTTC. Protein product: CASSLITGRYGYTF.

The chain recombines TRBV7-2 with TRBJ1-3; D is unclear. This CDR3 is 15 amino acids long. V was pared by 5 bases and J by 9 bases, with 20 bases between. Germline V lookup: CDR1 SGHTA, CDR2 FQGNSA. CDR3 in DNA: TGTGCCAGCAGCCTAGATGGACGGGCCGGGAGCACCATATATTTT. This sequence encodes CASSLDGRAGSTIYF.

The chain carries TRBV3-1 (or the pseudogene TRBV3-2) and TRBJ2-4, with 8 bases lining up with TRBD1. CDR1 and CDR2 from the germline V gene are LGHDT and YNNKEL (reference sequence). The CDR3 has 14 amino acids. V was pared by 0 bases and J by 6 bases, with 1 base of the junction left unmatched. The CDR3 is CASSQEDRANIQYF. The CDR3 DNA is TGTGCCAGCAGCCAAGAGGACAGGGCAAACATTCAGTACTTC.

This clone was seen only a few times. V is TRBV7-9 and J is TRBJ1-6, with 7 positions matching TRBD1. The CDR3 spans 16 residues. The germline V gene encodes CDR1 SEHNR and CDR2 FQNEAQ (reference sequence). The ends lost 4 bases at V and 7 bases at J; junction bases unmatched: 10. The CDR3 is CASSSNPTGQNSPLHF. The CDR3 DNA reads TGTGCCAGCAGCTCTAACCCGACAGGGCAGAATTCACCCCTCCACTTT.

This rearrangement joins TRBV19 to TRBJ2-7; D perhaps matches TRBD2 (6 bases). The germline CDR1 and CDR2 sequences are LNHDA and SQIVND (reference sequence). The CDR3 covers 10 residues. The CDR3 nucleotides are TGTGCAACGGGGGACTACGAGCAGTACTTC. Translating it yields CATGDYEQYF.

This clone was seen only once. The chain links TRBV2 to TRBJ2-1; 9 nucleotides match TRBD2. Germline V CDR1 and CDR2: SNHLY, FYNNEI. V lost 6 bases and J lost 8; bases outside the gene matches: 11. This CDR3 comprises 15 residues. Written as DNA, the CDR3 is TGTGCCAGCAGCGCTCGGGCGGGAGGGCCCCATGAGCAGTTCTTC. Translating gives CASSARAGGPHEQFF. The variable domain in full, with the rest retrieved from reference TRBV2 and TRBJ2-1, is EPEVTQTPSHQVTQMGQEVILRCVPISNHLYFYWYRQILGQKVEFLVSFYNNEISEKSEIFDDQFSVERPDGSNFTLKIRSTKLEDSAMYFCASSARAGGPHEQFFGPGTRLTVL.

V is TRBV6-5 and J is TRBJ1-1; D remains ambiguous. The CDR3 is made up of 11 amino acids. Germline V lookup: CDR1 MNHEY, CDR2 SVGAGI. The V end lost 6 bases, the J end lost 8 bases, and 10 bases lay between the germline ends. The CDR3 DNA follows: TGTGCCAGCAGCGACAACAGAGAAGCTTTCTTT. Amino acids: CASSDNREAFF.

This clone was recorded only once. The rearrangement links TRBV19 to TRBJ2-4; TRBD1 agrees at 10 bases. The CDR3 is made up of 17 amino acids. Germline V gene sequence: CDR1 LNHDA, CDR2 SQIVND (reference sequence). Trimming cost V 5 bases and J 0 bases; bases outside gene matches: 7. The CDR3 region is CASSGGTGVLAKNIQYF. For the CDR3, the DNA is TGTGCCAGTAGTGGGGGGACAGGGGTACTAGCCAAAAACATTCAGTACTTC.

The chain recombines TRBV5-3 with TRBJ2-2, with D perhaps TRBD1 (6 bases). TRBV5-3 is noted as an ORF with a role that remains uncertain. The V gene lost 4 bases and the J gene lost 0 bases, with 25 bases spanning the gap. This CDR3 is built from 20 residues. This CDR3 is CARSLPVFRGRSSNTGELFF. As DNA, the CDR3 is TGTGCCAGAAGCCTTCCAGTTTTCAGGGGACGATCTTCGAACACCGGGGAGCTGTTTTTT.

This chain links TRBV15 with TRBJ2-7, with TRBD2 as a possible D gene (5 bases). The CDR3 loop spans 16 amino acids. CDR1 is LNHNV, CDR2 YYDKDF, per germline (reference sequence). V lost 3 bases and J lost 1, with 16 bases in between. CDR3 DNA: TGTGCCACCAGCAGCCTTCGTGGCGGAGGTTCCTACGAGCAGTACTTC. As protein: CATSSLRGGGSYEQYF.

This chain uses TRBV9 with TRBJ1-2, with a weak D call TRBD1 (6 bases). V was trimmed by 0 bases and J by 2 bases, leaving 14 bases between them. This CDR3 spans 16 amino acids. Germline CDR1 SGDLS, CDR2 YYNGEE. For the CDR3, the DNA is TGTGCCAGCAGCGTAGTGTCCCAGGGGAACAACTATGGCTACACCTTC. Translation gives CASSVVSQGNNYGYTF.

This sequence joins TRBV10-3 and TRBJ1-3, with 7 bases aligning to TRBD1. The V segment lost 1 base and the J segment 0 bases; nucleotides outside the gene matches: 9. CDR3 size: 18 residues. The germline CDR1 and CDR2 sequences are ENHRY and SYGVKD. The CDR3 reads CAISEYGTAMFSGNTIYF. CDR3 nucleotide sequence: TGTGCCATCAGTGAGTACGGGACAGCCATGTTCTCTGGAAACACCATATATTTT.

The V and J genes are TRBV5-5 and TRBJ1-4; possibly TRBD1 for D (6 bases). This CDR3 is built from 15 residues. V dropped 2 bases and J dropped 8 bases, with 16 bases sitting between them. Germline V gene data show CDR1 as SGHKS and CDR2 as YYEKEE (reference sequence). Here the CDR3 DNA reads TGTGCCAGCAGCTTAGCACAGGGAATAGGGGAAAAACTGTTTTTT. It translates to CASSLAQGIGEKLFF.

The chain couples TRBV28 to TRBJ2-2; unclear D gene. The CDR3 runs to 13 residues. The ends were cut back, 7 bases at V and 8 bases at J, with 14 bases in the middle. Germline V gives CDR1 MDHEN, CDR2 SYDVKM. CDR3 loop: CASNSLVPGELFF. The CDR3 DNA sequence: TGTGCCAGCAACTCACTGGTTCCTGGGGAGCTGTTTTTT.

This rearrangement joins TRBV7-2 to TRBJ2-5, with TRBD2 matching 12 bases. The germline CDR1 and CDR2 sequences are SGHTA and FQGNSA. V was pared by 1 base and J by 5 bases, with 11 bases of the junction left unmatched. The CDR3 contains 18 residues. The CDR3 here is CASSLDGWLAGGQETQYF. CDR3 nucleotides: TGTGCCAGCAGCTTAGACGGGTGGCTAGCGGGAGGGCAGGAGACCCAGTACTTC.

The chain combines TRBV19 with TRBJ2-2, with D tentatively TRBD1 (5 bases). Trimming took 6 bases from V and 1 from J, leaving 9 bases between them. Germline V gene lookup returns CDR1 LNHDA and CDR2 SQIVND (reference sequence). This CDR3 contains 14 residues. This CDR3 is CASSRTLNTGELFF. The DNA of the CDR3 is TGTGCCAGTAGCCGGACATTGAACACCGGGGAGCTGTTTTTT.

The chain links TRBV3-1 (or the pseudogene TRBV3-2) to TRBJ2-7, with D uncertain. Germline V CDR1 and CDR2: LGHDT, YNNKEL (reference sequence). Trimming shortened V by 1 base and J by 6 bases, and 16 bases separated the two germline ends. This CDR3 comprises 15 residues. The CDR3 bases are TGTGCCAGCAGCCAAGCTCCAGATCAACGATCCGAGCAGTACTTC. Protein sequence: CASSQAPDQRSEQYF.

The genes are TRBV5-1 and TRBJ2-7, with D tentatively TRBD2 (6 bases). Germline CDR1 reads SGHRS; CDR2 reads YFSETQ. CDR3 length: 15 amino acids. Trimming removed 1 base from V and 1 base from J, with 12 bases in between. The CDR3 DNA reads TGCGCCAGCAGCTTGAGTCGGGAGTGGTCCTACGAGCAGTACTTC. Its translation: CASSLSREWSYEQYF.

The gene calls are TRBV28 and TRBJ2-2; TRBD2 matches 7 bases. Trimming cost V 6 bases and J 7 bases; bases outside gene matches: 11. CDR1 is MDHEN, CDR2 SYDVKM, per germline. This CDR3 comprises 15 residues. CDR3 DNA sequence: TGTGCCAGCAGCCAACCTGGACTAGTTAACGGGGAGCTGTTTTTT. This encodes CASSQPGLVNGELFF. Complete variable domain (other parts from reference TRBV28 and TRBJ2-2): DVKVTQSSRYLVKRTGEKVFLECVQDMDHENMFWYRQDPGLGLRLIYFSYDVKMKEKGDIPEGYSVSREKKERFSLILESASTNQTSMYLCASSQPGLVNGELFFGEGSRLTVL.

The chain joins TRBV27 to TRBJ1-1; 7 positions agree with TRBD1. This CDR3 contains 16 residues. Germline CDR1 reads MNHEY; CDR2 reads SMNVEV (reference sequence). J was trimmed by 1 base and V by 1 base; bases with no gene match: 6. The CDR3: CASSLYRDRTNTEAFF. The DNA of the CDR3 is TGTGCCAGCAGTTTATACCGGGACAGAACGAACACTGAAGCTTTCTTT.

This chain connects TRBV28 to TRBJ2-7; TRBD1 is a possible D gene (6 bases). The CDR3 consists of 15 residues. CDR1 and CDR2 (germline): MDHEN, SYDVKM. V lost 6 bases and J 3 bases, leaving 18 bases between the germline ends. DNA for the CDR3: TGTGCCAGCAGACTACCGACAAAGGGGGTCTACGAGCAGTACTTC. This translates into CASRLPTKGVYEQYF.

The chain carries TRBV28 and TRBJ1-5; TRBD1 agrees at 11 bases. Germline V gene lookup returns CDR1 MDHEN and CDR2 SYDVKM. Germline trimming cut 10 bases from V and 3 bases from J; bases unmatched to any gene: 8. This CDR3 is built from 15 residues. The CDR3 spells CATGQGASSNQPQHF. Here the CDR3 DNA reads TGTGCCACCGGACAGGGGGCTTCTTCCAATCAGCCCCAGCATTTT.

The rearrangement uses TRBV28 and TRBJ1-6; TRBD1 agrees at 7 bases. This CDR3 contains 15 residues. J was trimmed by 6 bases and V by 5 bases; bases with no gene match: 7. The germline gives CDR1 MDHEN, CDR2 SYDVKM. CDR3 nucleotide sequence: TGTGCCAGCAGTCTGACAGGGATTCGTAATTCACCCCTCCACTTT. It encodes CASSLTGIRNSPLHF.

The CDR3 reads CASSLAGRGYNEQFF. The DNA of the CDR3 is TGCGCCAGCAGCTTAGCGGGTCGGGGCTACAATGAGCAGTTCTTC. The chain couples TRBV5-1 to TRBJ2-1; weak D call: TRBD2 (6 bases). This CDR3 is 15 amino acids long. Per the germline V gene, CDR1 is SGHRS and CDR2 is YFSETQ. V was pared by 2 bases and J by 3 bases, with 12 bases between.